These 15 T cell receptor beta chains originate from one sample sequenced in a study of OX40 agonist ivuxolimab in advanced cancers. TCRdb's table, derived via immunoSEQ multiplex PCR, lists solely in-frame clones and lacks some. The table records roughly 50,000 clones, 70% to 90% of them present only once. The sample consisted of CD4+ or CD8+ T cells sorted from blood, taken in a trial of the OX40 agonist ivuxolimab. All receptors derive from an adult with an advanced solid tumor such as melanoma, head and neck, liver or kidney cancer.

The chain couples TRBV15 to TRBJ2-1; 7 positions agree with TRBD1. CDR1 is LNHNV, CDR2 YYDKDF, per germline (reference sequence). J was trimmed by 5 bases and V by 5 bases; bases with no gene match: 6. The CDR3 consists of 14 residues. CDR3 DNA: TGTGCCACCAGCCCAGGGGGTGGAAACAATGAGCAGTTCTTC. It translates to CATSPGGGNNEQFF.

The gene calls are TRBV6-1 and TRBJ1-2; D remains ambiguous. Germline V gives CDR1 MNHNS, CDR2 SASEGT. V shed 0 bases and J shed 8 bases, with 10 bases lying between them. The CDR3 length is 13 residues. CDR3 nucleotide sequence: TGTGCCAGCAGTGAAGCGGCAGAGTACGGCTACACCTTC. Translation gives CASSEAAEYGYTF.

The J gene is TRBJ2-7, the V gene TRBV5-5; D gene ambiguous. Germline CDR1 SGHKS, CDR2 YYEKEE (reference sequence). V was pared by 1 base and J by 6 bases, with 11 bases between. This CDR3 comprises 13 residues. CDR3 loop: CASSLMYSSEQYV. DNA of the CDR3: TGTGCCAGCAGCTTGATGTACAGCTCCGAGCAGTACGTC.

The chain uses TRBV11-2 and TRBJ2-5, with D perhaps TRBD1 or TRBD2 (5 bases each). Germline CDR1 SGHAT, CDR2 FQNNGV. V dropped 5 bases and J dropped 7 bases, with 8 bases sitting between them. CDR3 length equals 11 residues. Here the CDR3 DNA reads TGTGCCAGCAGCCAGAGGGGGACCCAGTACTTC. Translated: CASSQRGTQYF. The whole variable domain, filled in from reference TRBV11-2 and TRBJ2-5, reads EAGVAQSPRYKIIEKRQSVAFWCNPISGHATLYWYQQILGQGPKLLIQFQNNGVVDDSQLPKDRFSAERLKGVDSTLKIQPAKLEDSAVYLCASSQRGTQYFGPGTRLLVL.

This clone was observed once. J is TRBJ2-1 and V is TRBV27, with TRBD1 matching over 11 bases. V lost 6 bases and J lost 4; bases outside the gene matches: 5. The CDR3 is 15 residues long. CDR1 and CDR2 (germline): MNHEY, SMNVEV (reference sequence). The CDR3 bases are TGTGCCAGCAGGACCGGACAGGGGGCTTACAATGAGCAGTTCTTC. Its translation: CASRTGQGAYNEQFF.

CDR3 nucleotide sequence: TGTGCCAGCAGCCACACTCTAGCGGGGATATACAATGAGCAGTTCTTC. Its protein product is CASSHTLAGIYNEQFF. The J gene is TRBJ2-1, the V gene TRBV28; TRBD2 matches 9 bases. The CDR3 runs to 16 residues. Trimming removed 6 bases from V and 4 bases from J; junction bases left unmatched: 10. Germline assignment: CDR1 MDHEN and CDR2 SYDVKM.

The CDR3 DNA reads as TGTGCCACCAGCAGAGAGCGTCGTAATCAGCCCCAGCATTTT. The encoded protein is CATSRERRNQPQHF. V gene TRBV15 combines with J gene TRBJ1-5; no firm D call. Germline CDR1 reads LNHNV; CDR2 reads YYDKDF (reference sequence). This CDR3 has 14 amino acids. The V end lost 0 bases, the J end lost 4 bases, and 7 bases lay between the germline ends.

The V call is TRBV5-1, the J call TRBJ2-1; TRBD1 might be the D (6 bases). This CDR3 is built from 14 residues. The germline V gene encodes CDR1 SGHRS and CDR2 YFSETQ. V dropped 6 bases and J dropped 6 bases, with 16 bases sitting between them. CDR3 amino acids: CASTQSTGVNEQFF. In DNA, the CDR3 is TGCGCCAGCACTCAATCGACAGGAGTCAATGAGCAGTTCTTC.

The V and J genes are TRBV28 and TRBJ2-7, with D unclear. The CDR3 covers 13 residues. The germline V gene encodes CDR1 MDHEN and CDR2 SYDVKM. Trimming left V 3 bases short and J 7 bases short, with 13 bases between. The CDR3 DNA is TGTGCCAGCAGTTTTTCTACGTCGGAAGAGCAGTACGTC. It codes for CASSFSTSEEQYV.

The chain uses TRBV4-3 and TRBJ2-7; D is possibly TRBD1 (6 bases). The ends were cut back, 1 base at V and 7 bases at J, with 11 bases in the middle. This CDR3 has 13 amino acids. Germline CDR1 reads LGHNA; CDR2 reads YSLEER. CDR3 residues: CASSQAQGWEQYF. In nucleotides, the CDR3 is TGCGCCAGCAGCCAAGCGCAGGGGTGGGAGCAGTACTTC.

The rearrangement joins TRBV7-9 to TRBJ1-2; D gene ambiguous. With 3 bases removed from V and 8 bases from J, the gap between germline ends came to 10 bases. The CDR3 has 12 amino acids. CDR1 and CDR2 (germline): SEHNR, FQNEAQ (reference sequence). Here the CDR3 reads CASSFPGQGYTF. CDR3 bases: TGTGCCAGCAGCTTTCCGGGCCAGGGCTACACCTTC.

J is TRBJ2-2 and V is TRBV7-9, with 10 nucleotides matching TRBD2. V lost 4 bases and J lost 3; bases outside the gene matches: 5. The CDR3 length is 16 residues. The germline CDR1 and CDR2 sequences are SEHNR and FQNEAQ (reference sequence). The CDR3 region is CASSSTGTSDTGELFF. CDR3 nucleotide sequence: TGTGCCAGCAGCTCGACCGGGACTAGCGACACCGGGGAGCTGTTTTTT.

This chain links TRBV5-6 with TRBJ1-1; perhaps TRBD1 as D (5 bases). This CDR3 has 13 amino acids. V shed 3 bases and J shed 3 bases, with 9 bases lying between them. Germline V gene lookup returns CDR1 SGHDT and CDR2 YYEEEE. CDR3 nucleotide sequence: TGTGCCAGCAGCTACGACAGATACACTGAAGCTTTCTTT. Its translation: CASSYDRYTEAFF. Complete variable domain (other parts from reference TRBV5-6 and TRBJ1-1): DAGVTQSPTHLIKTRGQQVTLRCSPKSGHDTVSWYQQALGQGPQFIFQYYEEEERQRGNFPDRFSGHQFPNYSSELNVNALLLGDSALYLCASSYDRYTEAFFGQGTRLTVV.

The genes are TRBV10-1 and TRBJ1-1; D uncertain. Trimming left V 7 bases short and J 3 bases short, with 12 bases between. This CDR3 spans 13 amino acids. The germline CDR1 and CDR2 sequences are WNHNN and SYGVQD (reference sequence). CDR3 nucleotide sequence: TGCGCCAGCACGTACGACACCCACACTGAAGCTTTCTTT. This codes for CASTYDTHTEAFF.

DNA of the CDR3: TGTGCCACGGTGGAGGGGTGGAACACTGAAGCTTTCTTT. This codes for CATVEGWNTEAFF. The V gene is TRBV7-8, the J gene TRBJ1-1; the D gene is possibly TRBD1 (5 bases). Trimming left V 10 bases short and J 1 base short, with 13 bases between. Per the germline V gene, CDR1 is SGHVS and CDR2 is FQNEAQ. This CDR3 region has 13 residues. Combining the CDR3 with reference TRBV7-8 and TRBJ1-1 gives the whole variable domain GAGVSQSPRYKVAKRGQDVALRCDPISGHVSLFWYQQALGQGPEFLTYFQNEAQLDKSGLPSDRFFAERPEGSVSTLKIQRTQQEDSAVYLCATVEGWNTEAFFGQGTRLTVV.